This passage covers 10 T cell receptor beta chains from one sample sequenced in a study of T cell responses to AZD1222 COVID-19 vaccine (dated by TCRdb to the early 2020s). The library was built by means of the immunoSEQ multiplex PCR assay. The clones in this table, taken by TCRdb from immuneACCESS, are in-frame only. Not every clone is retained; where verified, under half of the shortfall comes from an unresolved V gene, and the cause of the rest is unknown. Here the sample has some 180,000 clones; around 88% occur a single time. Roughly 1.1% of the sample rests with the top ten. Sample time point, as interpreted from the label and publication: about 28 days (+/-7) after the second vaccine dose. This material consisted of peripheral blood, taken 28 days after the second AZD1222 dose. The receptors were gathered from an adult who received the AZD1222 COVID-19 vaccine.

This clone came up a few times. This chain joins TRBV20-1 and TRBJ2-5; D not certain. CDR3 length: 13 residues. V gave up 3 bases and J gave up 5 bases, with 13 bases separating them. Germline lookup yields CDR1 DFQATT and CDR2 SNEGSKA (reference sequence). CDR3 coding DNA: TGCAGTGCTAGTAAGGCTCTGGGGGAGACCCAGTACTTC. Protein product: CSASKALGETQYF.

The chain is built from TRBV3-1 (or the pseudogene TRBV3-2) and TRBJ2-3; 10 nucleotides agree with TRBD2. J was trimmed by 5 bases and V by 8 bases; bases with no gene match: 4. The CDR3 runs to 13 residues. Germline-derived CDR1 and CDR2 are LGHDT and YNNKEL (reference sequence). The DNA of the CDR3 is TGTGCCAGCTCGAGACTAGCGGGAGATACGCAGTATTTT. It specifies CASSRLAGDTQYF.

The rearrangement uses TRBV2 and TRBJ2-5, with D perhaps given as TRBD1 or TRBD2 (5 bases each). V lost 1 base, J lost 1 base, and 7 bases lay in between. In germline, CDR1 is SNHLY, CDR2 FYNNEI. The CDR3 length is 14 residues. The CDR3 region has the DNA TGTGCCAGCAGTGAAGGAGGGGCCCAAGAGACCCAGTACTTC. Its protein product is CASSEGGAQETQYF.

A note on this clone: The junction differs from germline at one of its ends, possibly a read error. The CDR3 spells CASNPSGNYGYTF. In nucleotides, the CDR3 is TGTGCCAGCAACCCCTCTGGGAACTACGGCTACACCTTC. The gene calls are TRBV6-5 and TRBJ1-2; D is unresolved. The germline V gene encodes CDR1 MNHEY and CDR2 SVGAGI. The CDR3 is made up of 13 amino acids.

J is TRBJ2-1 and V is TRBV5-4, with a tentative D call TRBD1 (5 bases). The CDR3 runs 12 residues. From germline, CDR1 is SGHNT and CDR2 YYREEE (reference sequence). V was clipped by 2 bases and J by 8 bases, with 8 bases between them. The CDR3 sequence is CASSLGADEQFF. The DNA of the CDR3 is TGTGCCAGCAGCTTAGGGGCCGATGAGCAGTTCTTC.

V and J are TRBV7-8 and TRBJ1-2; D gene ambiguous. Germline V gene lookup returns CDR1 SGHVS and CDR2 FQNEAQ. Trimming pared 5 bases from V and 0 bases from J, leaving 10 bases between. CDR3 length equals 14 residues. CDR3 DNA sequence: TGTGCCAGCAGCCCCCGCGTAGCTAACTATGGCTACACCTTC. Protein product: CASSPRVANYGYTF.

This clone came up once. The chain combines TRBV5-8 with TRBJ2-1, with D perhaps assigned TRBD1 or TRBD2 (5 bases each). Trimming took 1 base from V and 7 from J, leaving 9 bases between them. CDR1 is SGHTS, CDR2 YDEGEE, per germline. CDR3 length: 13 residues. The CDR3 region has the DNA TGTGCCAGCAGCTTGATCGGGGCTAATGAGCAGTTCTTC. Protein sequence: CASSLIGANEQFF.

The chain couples TRBV3-1 (or the pseudogene TRBV3-2) to TRBJ2-5, with a possible D match to TRBD1 (5 bases). This CDR3 region has 13 residues. Germline-derived CDR1 and CDR2 are LGHDT and YNNKEL (reference sequence). The ends were cut back, 5 bases at V and 0 bases at J, with 7 bases in the middle. The CDR3 nucleotides are TGTGCCAGCAGCGGGGCGTACCAAGAGACCCAGTACTTC. This encodes CASSGAYQETQYF.

The chain employs TRBV29-1 and TRBJ1-4; weak D call: TRBD1 (6 bases). Trimming removed 4 bases from V and 3 bases from J, with 12 bases in between. CDR3 length equals 14 residues. Germline CDR1 is SQVTM and CDR2 is ANQGSEA. The DNA for the CDR3 is TGCAGCGTTGTGTGGGGGCCGGCTAATGAAAAACTGTTTTTT. It codes for CSVVWGPANEKLFF.

The V and J genes are TRBV7-2 and TRBJ2-7, with TRBD2 as a possible D gene (5 bases). CDR1 and CDR2 from the germline V gene are SGHTA and FQGNSA. The length of the CDR3 is 15 residues. The V end lost 2 bases, the J end lost 0 bases, and 11 bases lay between the germline ends. CDR3 in amino acids: CASSLFRGSSYEQYF. CDR3 coding DNA: TGTGCCAGCAGCTTATTTCGGGGAAGCTCCTACGAGCAGTACTTC.